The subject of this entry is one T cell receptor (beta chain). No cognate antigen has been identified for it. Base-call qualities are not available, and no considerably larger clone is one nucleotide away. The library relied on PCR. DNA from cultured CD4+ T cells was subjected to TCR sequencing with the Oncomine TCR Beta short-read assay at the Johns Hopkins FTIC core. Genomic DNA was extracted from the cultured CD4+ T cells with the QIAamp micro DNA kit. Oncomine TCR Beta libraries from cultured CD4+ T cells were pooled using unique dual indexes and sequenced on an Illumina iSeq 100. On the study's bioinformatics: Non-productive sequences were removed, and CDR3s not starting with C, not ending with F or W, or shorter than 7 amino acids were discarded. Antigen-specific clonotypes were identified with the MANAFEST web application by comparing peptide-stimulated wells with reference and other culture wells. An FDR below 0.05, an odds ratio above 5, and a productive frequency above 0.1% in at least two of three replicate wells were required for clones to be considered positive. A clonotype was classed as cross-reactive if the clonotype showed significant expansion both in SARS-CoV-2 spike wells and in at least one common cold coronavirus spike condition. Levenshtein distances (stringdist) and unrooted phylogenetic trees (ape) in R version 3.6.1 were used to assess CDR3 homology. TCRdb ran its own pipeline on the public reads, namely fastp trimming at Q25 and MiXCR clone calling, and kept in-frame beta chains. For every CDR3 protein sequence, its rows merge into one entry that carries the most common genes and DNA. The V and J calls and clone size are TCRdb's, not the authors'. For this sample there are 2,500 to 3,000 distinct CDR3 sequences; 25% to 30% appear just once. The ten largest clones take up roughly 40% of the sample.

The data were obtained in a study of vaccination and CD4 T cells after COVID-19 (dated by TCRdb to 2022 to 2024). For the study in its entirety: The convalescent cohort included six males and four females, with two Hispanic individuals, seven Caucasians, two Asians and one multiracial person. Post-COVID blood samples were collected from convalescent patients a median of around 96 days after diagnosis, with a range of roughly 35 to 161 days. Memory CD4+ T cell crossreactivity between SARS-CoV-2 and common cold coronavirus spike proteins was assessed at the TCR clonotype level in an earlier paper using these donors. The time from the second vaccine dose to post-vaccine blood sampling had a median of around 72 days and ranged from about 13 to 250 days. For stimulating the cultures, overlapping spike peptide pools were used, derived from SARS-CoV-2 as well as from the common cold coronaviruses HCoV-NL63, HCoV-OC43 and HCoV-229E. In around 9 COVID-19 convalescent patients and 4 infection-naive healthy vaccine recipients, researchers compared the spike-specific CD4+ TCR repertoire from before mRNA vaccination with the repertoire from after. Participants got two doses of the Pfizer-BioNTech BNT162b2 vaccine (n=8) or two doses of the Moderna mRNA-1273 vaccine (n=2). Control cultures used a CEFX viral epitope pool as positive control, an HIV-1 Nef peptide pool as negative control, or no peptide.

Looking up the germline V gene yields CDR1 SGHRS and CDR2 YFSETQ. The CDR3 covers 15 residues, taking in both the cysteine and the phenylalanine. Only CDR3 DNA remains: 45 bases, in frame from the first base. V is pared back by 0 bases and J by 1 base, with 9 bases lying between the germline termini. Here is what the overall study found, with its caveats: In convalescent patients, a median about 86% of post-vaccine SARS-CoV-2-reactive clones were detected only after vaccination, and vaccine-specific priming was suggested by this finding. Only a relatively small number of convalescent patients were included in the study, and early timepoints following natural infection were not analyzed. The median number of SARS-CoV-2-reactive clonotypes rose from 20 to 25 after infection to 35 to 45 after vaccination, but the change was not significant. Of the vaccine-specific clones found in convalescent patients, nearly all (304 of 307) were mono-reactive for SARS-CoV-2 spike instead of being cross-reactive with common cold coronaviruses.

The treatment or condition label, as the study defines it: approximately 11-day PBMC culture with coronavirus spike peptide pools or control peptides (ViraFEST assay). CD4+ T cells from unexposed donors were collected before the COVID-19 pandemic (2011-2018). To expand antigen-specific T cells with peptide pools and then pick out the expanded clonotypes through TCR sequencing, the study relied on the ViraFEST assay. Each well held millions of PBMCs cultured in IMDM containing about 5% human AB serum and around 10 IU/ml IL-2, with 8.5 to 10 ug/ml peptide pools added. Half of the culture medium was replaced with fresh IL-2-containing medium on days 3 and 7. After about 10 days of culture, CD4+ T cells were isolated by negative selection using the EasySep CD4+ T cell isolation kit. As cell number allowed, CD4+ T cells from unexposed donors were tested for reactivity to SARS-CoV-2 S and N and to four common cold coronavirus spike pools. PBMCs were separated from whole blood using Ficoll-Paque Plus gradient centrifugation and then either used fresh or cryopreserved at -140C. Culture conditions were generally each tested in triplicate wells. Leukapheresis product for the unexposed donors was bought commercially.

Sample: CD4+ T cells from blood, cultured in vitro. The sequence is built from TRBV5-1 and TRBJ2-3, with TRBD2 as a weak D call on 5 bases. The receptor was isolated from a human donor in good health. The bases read TGCGCCAGCAGCTTGGGCAGCGGAGGCACAGATACGCAGTATTTT. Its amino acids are CASSLGSGGTDTQYF. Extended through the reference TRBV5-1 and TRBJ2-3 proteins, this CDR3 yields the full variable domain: KAGVTQTPRYLIKTRGQQVTLSCSPISGHRSVSWYQQTPGQGLQFLFEYFSETQRNKGNFPGRFSGRQFSNSRSEMNVSTLELGDSALYLCASSLGSGGTDTQYFGPGTRLTVL.